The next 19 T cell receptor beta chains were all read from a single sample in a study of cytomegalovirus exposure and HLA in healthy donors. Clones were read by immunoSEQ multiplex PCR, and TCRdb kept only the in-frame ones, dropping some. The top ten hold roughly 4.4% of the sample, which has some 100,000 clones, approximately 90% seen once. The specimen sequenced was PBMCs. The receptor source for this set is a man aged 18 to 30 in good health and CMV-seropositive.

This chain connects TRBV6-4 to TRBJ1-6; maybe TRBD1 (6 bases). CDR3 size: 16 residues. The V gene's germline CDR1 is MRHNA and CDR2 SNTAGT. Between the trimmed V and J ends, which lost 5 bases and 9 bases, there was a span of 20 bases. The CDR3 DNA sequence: TGTGCCAGCAGTCCTGCTCAGGGGAAGTATGGTTCACCCCTCCACTTT. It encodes CASSPAQGKYGSPLHF.

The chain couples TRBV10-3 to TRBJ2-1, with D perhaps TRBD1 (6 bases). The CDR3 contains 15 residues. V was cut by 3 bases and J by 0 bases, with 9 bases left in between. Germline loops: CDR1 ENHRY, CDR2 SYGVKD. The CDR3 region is CAISDRGSSYNEQFF. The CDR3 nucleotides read TGTGCCATCAGTGACAGGGGAAGCTCCTACAATGAGCAGTTCTTC.

The CDR3 protein is CASSDGPGGNTEAFF. In nucleotides, the CDR3 is TGTGCCAGCAGTGACGGGCCCGGGGGGAACACTGAAGCTTTCTTT. V is TRBV6-4 and J is TRBJ1-1, with a weak D call TRBD1 (5 bases). The V end lost 2 bases, the J end lost 1 base, and 11 bases lay between the germline ends. Per germline, CDR1 MRHNA and CDR2 SNTAGT. This CDR3 is 15 amino acids long.

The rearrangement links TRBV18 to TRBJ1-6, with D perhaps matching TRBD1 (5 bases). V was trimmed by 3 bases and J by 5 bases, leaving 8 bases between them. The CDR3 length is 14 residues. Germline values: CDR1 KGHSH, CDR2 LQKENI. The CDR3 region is CASSPGANNSPLHF. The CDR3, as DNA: TGTGCCAGCTCACCTGGGGCCAATAATTCACCCCTCCACTTT.

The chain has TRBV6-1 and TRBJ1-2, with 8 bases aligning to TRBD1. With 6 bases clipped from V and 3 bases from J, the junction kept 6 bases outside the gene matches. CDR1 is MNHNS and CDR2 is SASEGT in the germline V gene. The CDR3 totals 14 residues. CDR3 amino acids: CASSRTGNDYGYTF. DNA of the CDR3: TGTGCCAGCAGCCGGACAGGGAACGACTATGGCTACACCTTC.

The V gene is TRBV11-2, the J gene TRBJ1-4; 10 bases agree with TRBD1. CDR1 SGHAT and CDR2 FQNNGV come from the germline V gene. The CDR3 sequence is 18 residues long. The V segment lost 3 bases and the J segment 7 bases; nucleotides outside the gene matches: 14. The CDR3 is CASSFLRDRGVRGEKLFF. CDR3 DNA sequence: TGTGCCAGCAGCTTCCTCCGGGACAGGGGAGTGAGGGGTGAAAAACTGTTTTTT. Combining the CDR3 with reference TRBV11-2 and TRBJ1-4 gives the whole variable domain EAGVAQSPRYKIIEKRQSVAFWCNPISGHATLYWYQQILGQGPKLLIQFQNNGVVDDSQLPKDRFSAERLKGVDSTLKIQPAKLEDSAVYLCASSFLRDRGVRGEKLFFGSGTQLSVL.

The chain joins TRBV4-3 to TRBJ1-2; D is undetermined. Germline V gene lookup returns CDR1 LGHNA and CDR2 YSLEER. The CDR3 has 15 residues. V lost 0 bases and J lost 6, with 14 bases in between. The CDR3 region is CASSQEGDVENGYTF. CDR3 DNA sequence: TGCGCCAGCAGCCAAGAGGGAGATGTGGAGAATGGCTACACCTTC.

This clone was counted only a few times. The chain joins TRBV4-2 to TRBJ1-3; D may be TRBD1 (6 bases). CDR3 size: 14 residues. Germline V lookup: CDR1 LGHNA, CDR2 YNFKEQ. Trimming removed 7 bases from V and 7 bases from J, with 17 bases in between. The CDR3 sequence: CASTPGGRGNTIYF. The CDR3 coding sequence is TGTGCCAGCACCCCGGGGGGGCGCGGCAACACCATATATTTT.

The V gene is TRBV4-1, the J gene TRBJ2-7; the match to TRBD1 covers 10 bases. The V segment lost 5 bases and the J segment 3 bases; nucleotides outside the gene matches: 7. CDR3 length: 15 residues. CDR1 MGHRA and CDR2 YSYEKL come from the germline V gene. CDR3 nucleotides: TGCGCCAGCAGCAGGGACAGGGGCTCACGCTACGAGCAGTACTTC. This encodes CASSRDRGSRYEQYF.

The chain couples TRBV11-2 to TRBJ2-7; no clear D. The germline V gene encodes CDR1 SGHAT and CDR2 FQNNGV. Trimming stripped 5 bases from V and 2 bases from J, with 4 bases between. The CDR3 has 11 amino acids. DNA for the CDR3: TGTGCCAGCAGCATAACCTACGAGCAGTACTTC. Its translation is CASSITYEQYF.

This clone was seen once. The CDR3: CASSPTGVSYEQYF. For the CDR3, the DNA is TGTGCCAGCAGTCCGACAGGGGTTTCCTACGAGCAGTACTTC. The rearrangement links TRBV6-6 to TRBJ2-7; 8 nucleotides match TRBD1. The CDR3 is 14 amino acids. Germline V gene sequence: CDR1 MNHNY, CDR2 SVGAGI (reference sequence). Trimming removed 5 bases from V and 1 base from J; junction bases left unmatched: 4.

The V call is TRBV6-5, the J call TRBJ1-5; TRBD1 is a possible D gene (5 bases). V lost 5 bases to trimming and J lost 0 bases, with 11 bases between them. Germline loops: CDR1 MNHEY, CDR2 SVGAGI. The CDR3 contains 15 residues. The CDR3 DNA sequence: TGTGCCAGCAGTAGACAGCCTAATAGCAATCAGCCCCAGCATTTT. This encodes CASSRQPNSNQPQHF.

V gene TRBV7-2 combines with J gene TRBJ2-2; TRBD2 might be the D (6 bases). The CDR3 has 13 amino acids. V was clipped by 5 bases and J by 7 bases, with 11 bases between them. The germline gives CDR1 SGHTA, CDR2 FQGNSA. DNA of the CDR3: TGTGCCAGCAGCCCCTGGGAGGTCGGGGAGCTGTTTTTT. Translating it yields CASSPWEVGELFF. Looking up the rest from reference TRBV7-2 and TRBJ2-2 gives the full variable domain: GAGVSQSPSNKVTEKGKDVELRCDPISGHTALYWYRQSLGQGLEFLIYFQGNSAPDKSGLPSDRFSAERTGGSVSTLTIQRTQQEDSAVYLCASSPWEVGELFFGEGSRLTVL.

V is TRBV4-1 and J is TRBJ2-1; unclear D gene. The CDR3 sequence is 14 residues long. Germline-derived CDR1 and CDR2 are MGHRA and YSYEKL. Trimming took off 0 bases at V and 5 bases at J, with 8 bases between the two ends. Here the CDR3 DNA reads TGCGCCAGCAGCCAAGAACCTAGGAACAATGAGCAGTTCTTC. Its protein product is CASSQEPRNNEQFF.

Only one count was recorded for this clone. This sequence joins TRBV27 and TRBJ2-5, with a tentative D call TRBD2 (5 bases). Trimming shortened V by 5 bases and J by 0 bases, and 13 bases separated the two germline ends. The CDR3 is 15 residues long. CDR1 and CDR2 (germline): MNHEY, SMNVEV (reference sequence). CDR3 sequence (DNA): TGTGCCAGCAGTCCCCGGACTGGGGACCAAGAGACCCAGTACTTC. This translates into CASSPRTGDQETQYF.

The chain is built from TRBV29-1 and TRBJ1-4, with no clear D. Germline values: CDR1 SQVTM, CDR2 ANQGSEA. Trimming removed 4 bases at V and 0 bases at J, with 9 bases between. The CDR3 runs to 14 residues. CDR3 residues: CSVVTPATNEKLFF. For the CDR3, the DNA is TGCAGCGTTGTCACTCCGGCAACTAATGAAAAACTGTTTTTT.

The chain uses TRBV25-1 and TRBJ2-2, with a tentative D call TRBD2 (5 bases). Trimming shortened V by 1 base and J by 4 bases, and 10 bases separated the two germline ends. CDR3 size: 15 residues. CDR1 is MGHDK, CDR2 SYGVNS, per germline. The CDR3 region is CASSEWGVFTGELFF. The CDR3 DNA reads TGTGCCAGCAGTGAATGGGGAGTGTTCACCGGGGAGCTGTTTTTT. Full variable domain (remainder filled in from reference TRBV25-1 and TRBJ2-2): EADIYQTPRYLVIGTGKKITLECSQTMGHDKMYWYQQDPGMELHLIHYSYGVNSTEKGDLSSESTVSRIRTEHFPLTLESARPSHTSQYLCASSEWGVFTGELFFGEGSRLTVL.

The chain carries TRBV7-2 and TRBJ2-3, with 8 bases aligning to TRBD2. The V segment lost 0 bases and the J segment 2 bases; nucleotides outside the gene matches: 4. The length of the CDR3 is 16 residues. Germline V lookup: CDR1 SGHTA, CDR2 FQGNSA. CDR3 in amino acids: CASSLAAGGNTDTQYF. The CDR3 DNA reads TGTGCCAGCAGCTTAGCGGCGGGGGGAAACACAGATACGCAGTATTTT.

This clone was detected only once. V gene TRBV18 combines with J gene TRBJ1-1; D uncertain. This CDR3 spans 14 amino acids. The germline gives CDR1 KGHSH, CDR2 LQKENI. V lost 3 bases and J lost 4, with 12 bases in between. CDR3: CASSPDNGGTEAFF. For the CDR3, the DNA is TGTGCCAGCTCACCTGACAACGGAGGCACTGAAGCTTTCTTT.